A single count supports the clone carrying this T cell receptor beta chain. Its antigen is still unknown. The CDR3 runs to 15 residues. CDR1 is KGHSH, CDR2 LQKENI, per germline. V lost 6 bases to trimming and J lost 0 bases, with 9 bases between them. The data stem from a study of chemoradiotherapy in HPV16-positive cancers. Study details: A couple of HPV16-positive patients' cells yielded candidate HPV-specific clones and common motifs.

Sequenced by immunoSEQ multiplex PCR; TCRdb stores in-frame clones only, minus some. There are roughly 34,000 clones in the sample; more than 85% occur only once, and under 2.5% lies in the top ten. Over chemoradiotherapy, repertoires were sampled more than once. Study outcomes and limitations: HPV-specific T cells were functionally defined from only a couple of HPV16-positive patients. Better recurrence-free survival went with HPV-responsive T-cell expansion in HPV16-positive patients.

The TCR originated in a human donor with HPV-associated anogenital cancer. The sequencing here drew on blood, taken from a patient who underwent chemoradiotherapy. The chain couples TRBV18 to TRBJ2-6; D unresolved. CDR3 in DNA: TGTGCCAGCTCCTTTTTTTCCTCTGGGGCCAACGTCCTGACTTTC. Protein sequence: CASSFFSSGANVLTF.